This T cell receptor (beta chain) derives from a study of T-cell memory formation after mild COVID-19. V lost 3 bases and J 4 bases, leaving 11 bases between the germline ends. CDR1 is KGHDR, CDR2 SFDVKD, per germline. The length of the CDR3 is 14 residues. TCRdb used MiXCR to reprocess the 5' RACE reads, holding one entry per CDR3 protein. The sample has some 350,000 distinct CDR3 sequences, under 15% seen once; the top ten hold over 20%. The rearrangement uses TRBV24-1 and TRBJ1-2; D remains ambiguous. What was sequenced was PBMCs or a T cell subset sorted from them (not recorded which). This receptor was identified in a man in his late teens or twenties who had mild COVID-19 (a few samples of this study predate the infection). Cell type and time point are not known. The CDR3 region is CATSDETRSYGYTF. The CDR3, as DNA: TGTGCCACCAGTGATGAAACTCGGAGCTATGGCTACACCTTC.